This TCR beta chain was recorded in a study of T cell repertoires in cytomegalovirus infection. Across the whole study: In public TCR beta signatures, there were indications of both CMV infection and matching HLA type. General study points: Individuals carrying CMV plus the relevant HLA were identified by cumulative frequency of public TCR beta families. CMV-specific TCR beta clonotypes restricted by HLA-C dominated the ex vivo response.

The germline V gene encodes CDR1 MNHEY and CDR2 SVGEGT. Between the trimmed V and J ends, which lost 7 bases and 4 bases, there was a span of 10 bases. The CDR3 runs to 12 residues. TCRdb itself ran the reads through MiXCR, one entry per CDR3 protein. Of 300,000 to 450,000 distinct CDR3 sequences in the sample, about a sixth were seen once. Concerning this clonotype: Antigen: not known.

The sequence was obtained from a human donor in good health (CMV status not recorded). Some clones in this sample may be carry-over from other donors' samples. The source material was PBMCs. The genes are TRBV6-2 or TRBV6-3 and TRBJ2-5; D gene ambiguous. The DNA of the CDR3 is TGTGCCAGCACAACATTCGGAGAGACCCAGTACTTC. Its translation: CASTTFGETQYF.